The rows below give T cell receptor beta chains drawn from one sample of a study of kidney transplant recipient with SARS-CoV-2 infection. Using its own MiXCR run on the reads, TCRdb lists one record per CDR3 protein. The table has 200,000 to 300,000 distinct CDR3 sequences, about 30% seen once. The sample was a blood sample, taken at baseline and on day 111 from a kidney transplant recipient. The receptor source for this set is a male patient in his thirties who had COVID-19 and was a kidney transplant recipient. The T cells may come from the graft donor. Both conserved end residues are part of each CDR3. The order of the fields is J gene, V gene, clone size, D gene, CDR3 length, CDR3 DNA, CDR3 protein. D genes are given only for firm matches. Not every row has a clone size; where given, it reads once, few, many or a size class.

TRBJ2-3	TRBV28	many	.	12	TGTGCCAGCAGTTCCCCCGATGATACGCAGTATTTT	CASSSPDDTQYF
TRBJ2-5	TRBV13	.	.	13	TGTGCCAGCAGCTCTGGTCAGGAAGAGACCCAGTACTTC	CASSSGQEETQYF
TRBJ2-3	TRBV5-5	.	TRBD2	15	TGTGCCAGCGCCGTACTAGCGCGGAACACAGATACGCAGTATTTT	CASAVLARNTDTQYF
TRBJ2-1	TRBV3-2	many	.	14	TGTGCCAGCAGCCAAGCCGGGACTAGTAATGAGCAGTTCTTC	CASSQAGTSNEQFF
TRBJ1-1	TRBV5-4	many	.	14	TGTGCCAGCAGCGATATAGGGGTGGTCACTGAAGCTTTCTTT	CASSDIGVVTEAFF
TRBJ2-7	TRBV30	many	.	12	TGTGCCTGGAGTGGGCCTCGTACCCAGCAGTACTTC	CAWSGPRTQQYF
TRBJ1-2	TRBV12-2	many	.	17	TGTGCAAGTCGCCTCCAAGTGACTCCACGAAAGACCTATGGCTACACCTTC	CASRLQVTPRKTYGYTF
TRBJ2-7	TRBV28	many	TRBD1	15	TGTGCCAGCAGTGGCTCACAGGGGGTCAGGTACGAGCAGTACTTC	CASSGSQGVRYEQYF
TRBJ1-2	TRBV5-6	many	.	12	TGTGCCAGCAGCTTCTCGAGCTATGGCTACACCTTC	CASSFSSYGYTF
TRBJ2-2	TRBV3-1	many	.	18	TGTGCCAGCAGCAAATCGGGTCCCATTTCAGGCTTGACCGGGGAGCTGTTTTTT	CASSKSGPISGLTGELFF
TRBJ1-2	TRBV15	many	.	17	TGTGCCACCAGCGCCAATGAAAGGTGTGGAAAGACCTATGGCTACACCTTC	CATSANERCGKTYGYTF
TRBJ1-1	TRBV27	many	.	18	TGTGCCAGCAGTTTCACCCCTCCCGAGGGGCCGGTCAACACTGAAGCTTTCTTT	CASSFTPPEGPVNTEAFF
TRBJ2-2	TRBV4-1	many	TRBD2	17	TGCGCCAGCAGCCAAGGGCTAGCGGGGACAAACACCGGGGAGCTGTTTTTT	CASSQGLAGTNTGELFF
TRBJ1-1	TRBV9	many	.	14	TGTGCCAGCAGCGTAGAGGGCAGCAACACTGAAGCTTTCTTT	CASSVEGSNTEAFF
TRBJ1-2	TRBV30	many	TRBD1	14	TGTGCCTGGAGCGGACAGGGTGGTTGGTATGGCTACACCTTC	CAWSGQGGWYGYTF
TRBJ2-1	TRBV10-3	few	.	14	TGTGCCATCCGGTCCACTAGCTTCCACAATGAGCAGTTCTTC	CAIRSTSFHNEQFF
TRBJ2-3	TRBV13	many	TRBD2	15	TGTGCCAGCAGCTCTCGGGAGGGCCTAAACGATACGCAGTATTTT	CASSSREGLNDTQYF
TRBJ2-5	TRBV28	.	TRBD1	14	TGTGCCAGCAGTCCCTTGGGACAGGAAGGGACCCAGTACTTC	CASSPLGQEGTQYF
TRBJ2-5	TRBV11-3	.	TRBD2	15	TGTGCCAGCAGCTTAGGGCGCGGGGGCCAAGAGACCCAGTACTTC	CASSLGRGGQETQYF
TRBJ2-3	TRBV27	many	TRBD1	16	TGTGCCAGCAGTCCACCCCGGACAGGGTGGACAGATACGCAGTATTTT	CASSPPRTGWTDTQYF
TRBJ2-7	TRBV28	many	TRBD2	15	TGTGCCAGCAGTTCCCTTTCGACTAGCAGCGGCGAGCAGTACTTC	CASSSLSTSSGEQYF
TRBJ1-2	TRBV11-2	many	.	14	TGTGCCAGCAGCTTAGTACAGACTAACTATGGCTACACCTTC	CASSLVQTNYGYTF
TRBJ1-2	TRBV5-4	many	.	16	TGTGCCAGCATGCGATGCGTACCAGGAAAGACCTATGGCTACACCTTC	CASMRCVPGKTYGYTF
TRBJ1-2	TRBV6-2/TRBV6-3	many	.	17	TGTGCCAGCAGTTGGGGGCGCTGCATCGGAAAGACCTATGGCTACACCTTC	CASSWGRCIGKTYGYTF
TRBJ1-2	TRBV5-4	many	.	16	TGTGCCAGCCATTTATTCGTACCAGGAAAGACCTATGGCTACACCTTC	CASHLFVPGKTYGYTF
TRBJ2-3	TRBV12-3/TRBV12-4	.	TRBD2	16	TGTGCCAGCAGTTTAGGACTAGCGGAGGTCGGGAATACGCAGTATTTT	CASSLGLAEVGNTQYF
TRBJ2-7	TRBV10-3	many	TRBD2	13	TGTGCCATCGGACTAGCGGGAGTCTACGAGCAGTACTTC	CAIGLAGVYEQYF
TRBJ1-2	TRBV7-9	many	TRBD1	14	TGTGCCAGCAGCTTAGAACAGGGGAGCTTTGGCTACACCTTC	CASSLEQGSFGYTF
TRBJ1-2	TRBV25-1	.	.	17	TGTGCCGGCAGTTGCGCCCTAGAACTGGGAAAGACCTATGGCTACACCTTC	CAGSCALELGKTYGYTF
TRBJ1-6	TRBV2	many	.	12	TGTGCCAGCAGTGAAGGGGTGGATGCCCTCCACTTT	CASSEGVDALHF
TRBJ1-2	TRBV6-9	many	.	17	TGTGCCAGCAGTCGCTGCAGGCCTTACGGAAAGACCTATGGCTACACCTTC	CASSRCRPYGKTYGYTF
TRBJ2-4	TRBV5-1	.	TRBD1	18	TGCGCCAGCAGCTTGGGATTCGCAGGGGGCTCAGGCAAAAACATTCAGTACTTC	CASSLGFAGGSGKNIQYF
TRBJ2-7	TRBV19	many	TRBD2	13	TGTGCCAGTACCCCCAGCGGGAGCTACGAGCAGTACTTC	CASTPSGSYEQYF
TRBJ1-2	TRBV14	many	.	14	TGTGCCAGCAGCCAAGAAGGCAGGGCAGGCGGCTACACCTTC	CASSQEGRAGGYTF
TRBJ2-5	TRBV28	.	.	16	TGTGCCAGTACTCCTACCGGGACCGCCTTGTGGGAGACCCAGTACTTC	CASTPTGTALWETQYF
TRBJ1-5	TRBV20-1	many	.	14	TGCAGTGCTAGAGGAGGGCAGAGAAATCAGCCCCAGCATTTT	CSARGGQRNQPQHF
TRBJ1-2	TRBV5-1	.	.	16	TGCGCCAGCTGGACAAGATCGGTTCGAAAGACCCATGGCTACACCTTC	CASWTRSVRKTHGYTF
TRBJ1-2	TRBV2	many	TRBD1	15	TGTGCCAGCAGTTACGCCGGGACAGGGACCTATGGCTACACCTTC	CASSYAGTGTYGYTF
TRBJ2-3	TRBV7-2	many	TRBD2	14	TGTGCCAGCAGCCCGGGAGGAGGGGTAGATACGCAGTATTTT	CASSPGGGVDTQYF